This is a list of T cell receptor beta chains from one sample in a study of cytotoxic CD8 clonotypes in ibrutinib-treated CLL. Some clones are missing from TCRdb's copy, which holds only in-frame ones; the method was immunoSEQ multiplex PCR. The sample shows approximately 170,000 clones, approximately 90% of them seen only once. The material was PBMCs, obtained at disease progression, from a patient treated with ibrutinib. The receptors come from a human donor with chronic lymphocytic leukemia. CDR3s include the opening cysteine and the closing phenylalanine or tryptophan. Fields, in order: clone size, J gene, V gene, CDR3 length, D gene, CDR3 DNA, CDR3 protein. The D gene is left open where the match is weak. Rows may omit the clone size; those that give it use once, few, many or a size class.

>NA|TRBJ2-7|TRBV7-9|14|NA
TGTGCCAGCAGTCCCCGACGGGACGCCTACGAGCAGTACTTC
CASSPRRDAYEQYF
>NA|TRBJ1-1|TRBV11-1|13|NA
TGTGCCAGCAGCCGGGGACGGTTTACTGAAGCTTTCTTT
CASSRGRFTEAFF
>NA|TRBJ1-5|TRBV15|15|NA
TGTGCCACCAGCAGAGATAACGGGGGTTGGCAGCCCCAGCATTTT
CATSRDNGGWQPQHF
>NA|TRBJ2-2|TRBV5-1|15|NA
TGCGCCAGCAGCTATGACCCCAGGGAGACCGGGGAGCTGTTTTTT
CASSYDPRETGELFF
>NA|TRBJ1-1|TRBV19|13|NA
TGTGCCAGTAGTATCAGAGTAAACACTGAAGCTTTCTTT
CASSIRVNTEAFF
>NA|TRBJ1-1|TRBV5-1|13|NA
TGCGCCAGCAGCTTGGAGGTTGGCGCGGGAGCTTTCTTT
CASSLEVGAGAFF
>NA|TRBJ2-1|TRBV9|15|NA
TGTGCCAGCAGCGTACTTGGGAGTTCCTACAATGAGCAGTTCTTC
CASSVLGSSYNEQFF
>NA|TRBJ2-1|TRBV29-1|14|TRBD2
TGCAGCGGTGACGGTAGCGGGAGTTACAATGAGCAGTTCTTC
CSGDGSGSYNEQFF
>once|TRBJ1-1|TRBV6-1|11|NA
TGTGCCAGCATCCCGGGGACTGAAGCTTTCTTT
CASIPGTEAFF
>NA|TRBJ1-1|TRBV7-3|18|TRBD1
TGTGCCAGCAGCCCCCAAGGTAGGGGACAGGGGGCGCCCACTGAAGCTTTCTTT
CASSPQGRGQGAPTEAFF
>NA|TRBJ2-5|TRBV13|15|TRBD2
TGTGCCAGCAGCTTAGGAGGTAGCGGGCAAGAGACCCAGTACTTC
CASSLGGSGQETQYF
>NA|TRBJ2-7|TRBV28|15|NA
TGTGCCAGCAGTGGACGGACACCTGCCTCCTACGAGCAGTACTTC
CASSGRTPASYEQYF
>NA|TRBJ2-7|TRBV27|13|NA
TGTGCCAGCAGTATACGACAGTTCTACGAGCAGTACTTC
CASSIRQFYEQYF
>NA|TRBJ2-3|TRBV30|15|TRBD1
TGTGCCTGGAGTTCAGGGGGACACGGTGCAGATACGCAGTATTTT
CAWSSGGHGADTQYF
>once|TRBJ2-1|TRBV7-9|16|TRBD2
TGTGCCAGCAGCCTTCCCCCGACTAGCGGGAGTGATGAGCAGTTCTTC
CASSLPPTSGSDEQFF
>NA|TRBJ2-7|TRBV4-1|15|NA
TGCGCCAGCAGGGGCGAGGCGGAGAGCTCCTACGAGCAGTACTTC
CASRGEAESSYEQYF
>NA|TRBJ2-1|TRBV5-1|12|NA
TGCGCCAGCAGCTCTTATTTGGATGAGCAGTTCTTC
CASSSYLDEQFF
>NA|TRBJ2-5|TRBV25-1|15|NA
TGTGCCAGCAGTGAATTCGGCGGAATGCAAGAGACCCAGTACTTC
CASSEFGGMQETQYF
>once|TRBJ2-2|TRBV9|15|NA
TGTGCCAGCAGCGATCCAAGCGGGAACACCGGGGAGCTGTTTTTT
CASSDPSGNTGELFF
>once|TRBJ2-7|TRBV28|14|NA
TGTGCCAGCAGTCACGGGACAAAAACCTACGAGCAGTACTTC
CASSHGTKTYEQYF
>NA|TRBJ1-1|TRBV10-3|15|NA
TGTGCCATCAGTGAGTCGAGAGGGGTAAACACTGAAGCTTTCTTT
CAISESRGVNTEAFF
>NA|TRBJ1-2|TRBV9|14|NA
TGTGCCAGCAGCGCCAAAGGAGGGATGGGTGGCTACACCTTC
CASSAKGGMGGYTF
>NA|TRBJ1-2|TRBV5-6|14|NA
TGTGCCAGCAGCTTGGTACCAGGGAACTATGGCTACACCTTC
CASSLVPGNYGYTF
>NA|TRBJ2-7|TRBV21-1|16|NA
TGTGCCAGCGGACAATCGAGGGCGGGACCCTCCTACGAGCAGTACTTC
CASGQSRAGPSYEQYF
>NA|TRBJ2-7|TRBV5-1|17|NA
TGCGCCAGCAGCCTGAGTGGGAGTAGGACTCCTTCCTACGAGCAGTACTTC
CASSLSGSRTPSYEQYF
>NA|TRBJ1-4|TRBV4-1|13|NA
TGCGCCAGCAGCCAAGATACCAATGAAAAACTGTTTTTT
CASSQDTNEKLFF
>NA|TRBJ2-1|TRBV4-1|16|NA
TGCGCCAGCAGCCCCCAGCGGAACTCAAGGAATAATGAGCAGTTCTTC
CASSPQRNSRNNEQFF
>NA|TRBJ2-4|TRBV6-5|15|TRBD1
TGTGCCAGCAGTCCAGGGGGCGCGGGCAAAAACATTCAGTACTTC
CASSPGGAGKNIQYF
>NA|TRBJ2-3|TRBV7-3|17|NA
TGTGCCAGCAGCTTAGGGGGCGGAGCGAGGGGCACAGATACGCAGTATTTT
CASSLGGGARGTDTQYF
>NA|TRBJ2-5|TRBV19|15|NA
TGTGCCAGTAGTATCAACCGGGACCAGGGAGAGACCCAGTACTTC
CASSINRDQGETQYF
>few|TRBJ1-1|TRBV4-1|12|NA
TGCGCCAGCAGTCCCCCTAACACTGAAGCTTTCTTT
CASSPPNTEAFF
>NA|TRBJ2-7|TRBV6-5|15|TRBD1
TGTGCCAGCAGTTACGGAACAGGGGGTCAAAAAGAGCAGTACTTC
CASSYGTGGQKEQYF
>NA|TRBJ2-5|TRBV10-1|15|TRBD2
TGCGCCAGCAGTGAAACGGGAGGAAGGCAAGAGACCCAGTACTTC
CASSETGGRQETQYF
>NA|TRBJ1-2|TRBV7-3|15|TRBD1
TGTGCCAGCAGCACTGGGACAGGTCCATCCTATGGCTACACCTTC
CASSTGTGPSYGYTF
>NA|TRBJ2-5|TRBV15|16|NA
TGTGCCACCAGCTCCCATATAGGGCCCAGGAGGGAGACCCAGTACTTC
CATSSHIGPRRETQYF
>NA|TRBJ2-2|TRBV5-8|15|NA
TGTGCCAGCAGCTTGGTTCCAGGGGCGGCCGGGGAGCTGTTTTTT
CASSLVPGAAGELFF